This TCR beta chain appears in the sequencing data of a study of blood T cell repertoires in COVID-19. Using immunoSEQ multiplex PCR, the repertoire was profiled, and TCRdb retains in-frame clones only, with some absent. The repertoire holds approximately 250,000 clones, with 80% to 95% as singletons. CDR1 GTSNPN and CDR2 SVGIG come from the germline V gene (reference sequence). Trimming took 5 bases from V and 1 from J, leaving 14 bases between them. The CDR3 is 15 amino acids. The chain carries TRBV30 and TRBJ2-2; a possible D gene is TRBD1 (5 bases). Sequencing was carried out using peripheral blood. This receptor was identified in a man aged 25 to 40 with COVID-19, enrolled during active disease. The chain's CDR3 is CAWYKGAVNTGELFF. The CDR3 DNA reads TGTGCCTGGTACAAAGGGGCGGTGAACACCGGGGAGCTGTTTTTT.